What follows are 24 T cell receptor beta chains derived from one specimen sequenced in a study of blood T cell repertoires in COVID-19. TCRdb's copy holds only in-frame clones and misses some; the assay was immunoSEQ multiplex PCR. This table holds some 70,000 clones, nearly 85% found once. The source material was peripheral blood. All receptors come from a woman in her fifties or sixties with acute or convalescent COVID-19.

The chain joins TRBV10-3 to TRBJ1-1; no reliable D call. CDR3 size: 13 residues. Trimming pared 7 bases from V and 0 bases from J, leaving 9 bases between. Germline V gives CDR1 ENHRY, CDR2 SYGVKD. As DNA, the CDR3 is TGTGCCATCACTCGGGGATTGAACACTGAAGCTTTCTTT. It yields the protein CAITRGLNTEAFF.

This sequence joins TRBV5-6 and TRBJ1-5; D uncertain. V lost 0 bases and J lost 6, with 10 bases in between. Per germline, CDR1 SGHDT and CDR2 YYEEEE. This CDR3 comprises 14 residues. CDR3 coding DNA: TGTGCCAGCAGCTTGGGAGGAGGGCTTCAGCCCCAGCATTTT. Translation: CASSLGGGLQPQHF.

The chain couples TRBV14 to TRBJ1-3; unclear D gene. Trimming removed 4 bases from V and 0 bases from J, with 7 bases in between. The CDR3 has 14 amino acids. In germline, CDR1 is SGHDN, CDR2 FVKESK. The CDR3 nucleotides read TGTGCCAGCAGCCCGGGTCCCTCTGGAAACACCATATATTTT. This encodes CASSPGPSGNTIYF.

This clone has just a few counts. V gene TRBV28 combines with J gene TRBJ1-2; tentatively, D is TRBD1 (5 bases). This CDR3 region has 15 residues. V gave up 7 bases and J gave up 2 bases, with 17 bases separating them. Germline V gene lookup returns CDR1 MDHEN and CDR2 SYDVKM. CDR3: CASIPSGGINYGYTF. In DNA, the CDR3 is TGTGCCAGCATACCATCCGGGGGTATAAACTATGGCTACACCTTC.

The genes are TRBV27 and TRBJ1-1, with 9 bases lining up with TRBD1. The CDR3 has 17 amino acids. The germline CDR1 and CDR2 sequences are MNHEY and SMNVEV (reference sequence). V lost 5 bases to trimming and J lost 0 bases; unmatched junction nucleotides: 10. CDR3 amino acids: CASSTLGQGKLNTEAFF. CDR3 DNA: TGTGCCAGCAGTACCCTTGGACAGGGGAAATTGAACACTGAAGCTTTCTTT.

This chain connects TRBV28 to TRBJ1-4; 8 bases fit TRBD1. V trimming: 6 bases; J trimming: 6 bases; junction bases outside the gene matches: 3. The CDR3 contains 13 residues. Germline V gives CDR1 MDHEN, CDR2 SYDVKM. The DNA of the CDR3 is TGTGCCAGCAGGGACAGGGAGTATGAAAAACTGTTTTTT. As protein: CASRDREYEKLFF.

The chain recombines TRBV28 with TRBJ1-6; possible D gene TRBD1, 6 bases. The germline V and J ends were trimmed by 7 bases and 7 bases, with 17 bases remaining between them. This CDR3 spans 15 amino acids. CDR1 and CDR2 (germline): MDHEN, SYDVKM. The CDR3 is CASTGTTGPNSPLHF. The CDR3 DNA follows: TGTGCCAGCACCGGGACAACCGGGCCAAATTCACCCCTCCACTTT.

This chain links TRBV28 with TRBJ2-1; no definite D call. Germline V lookup: CDR1 MDHEN, CDR2 SYDVKM. The CDR3 runs 15 residues. V lost 5 bases to trimming and J lost 6 bases, with 17 bases between them. CDR3 sequence reads: CASSPPDRRSNEQFF. CDR3 in DNA: TGTGCCAGCAGTCCTCCTGATAGAAGGAGCAATGAGCAGTTCTTC.

The J gene is TRBJ1-2, the V gene TRBV2; no clear D. V was clipped by 7 bases and J by 4 bases, with 13 bases between them. The CDR3 runs to 13 residues. Germline V gives CDR1 SNHLY, CDR2 FYNNEI. The chain's CDR3 is CASIPGGTYGYTF. The CDR3 nucleotides are TGTGCCAGCATCCCCGGCGGCACCTATGGCTACACCTTC.

The gene calls are TRBV7-9 and TRBJ1-2, with TRBD1 matching over 7 bases. The V and J ends lost 1 base and 8 bases, in that order; junction bases with no gene match: 4. The CDR3 covers 13 residues. CDR1 is SEHNR and CDR2 is FQNEAQ in the germline V gene (reference sequence). This CDR3 is CASSLGGGDGYTF. For the CDR3, the DNA is TGTGCCAGCAGCTTAGGAGGGGGCGACGGCTACACCTTC.

This clone was counted a single time. The junction and the germline gene differ at one end; a read error may be behind it. This chain connects TRBV6-5 to TRBJ1-6, with TRBD1 matching over 9 bases. The CDR3 has 14 residues. Germline V CDR1 and CDR2: MNHEY, SVGAGI. This CDR3 is CTSFDRGYNSPLHF. For the CDR3, the DNA is TGTACCAGCTTCGACAGGGGGTATAATTCACCCCTCCACTTT.

J is TRBJ2-3 and V is TRBV9; D possibly corresponds to TRBD1 (6 bases). V lost 0 bases and J 3 bases, leaving 14 bases between the germline ends. The length of the CDR3 is 16 residues. Looked up from germline, CDR1 is SGDLS and CDR2 is YYNGEE. This CDR3 is CASSVAGRGRTDTQYF. The CDR3, as DNA: TGTGCCAGCAGCGTAGCCGGCAGGGGTCGTACAGATACGCAGTATTTT.

This clone was recorded once. V is TRBV24-1 and J is TRBJ2-3; 9 bases agree with TRBD2. The CDR3 has 15 residues. V trimming: 3 bases; J trimming: 3 bases; junction bases outside the gene matches: 3. Per the germline V gene, CDR1 is KGHDR and CDR2 is SFDVKD. CDR3 in DNA: TGTGCCACCAGTGATCGAACTAGCGGGACAGATACGCAGTATTTT. Its translation: CATSDRTSGTDTQYF.

V usage is TRBV28 and J usage is TRBJ2-3, with 7 bases identical to TRBD2. CDR1 MDHEN and CDR2 SYDVKM come from the germline V gene. Trimming cost V 8 bases and J 0 bases; bases outside gene matches: 8. The CDR3 is made up of 15 amino acids. This chain's CDR3 is CASRNSGYSTDTQYF. DNA for the CDR3: TGTGCCAGCCGTAATAGCGGGTATAGCACAGATACGCAGTATTTT.

This chain joins TRBV5-5 and TRBJ2-1; weak D call: TRBD1 (5 bases). Per the germline V gene, CDR1 is SGHKS and CDR2 is YYEKEE (reference sequence). Deletions cut 2 bases from V and 1 base from J, with 13 bases between. The CDR3 has 16 residues. This chain's CDR3 is CASSFPSAGSYNEQFF. Here the CDR3 DNA reads TGTGCCAGCAGCTTCCCCTCTGCAGGGTCCTACAATGAGCAGTTCTTC.

The gene calls are TRBV28 and TRBJ1-2, with a possible D match to TRBD1 (6 bases). This CDR3 has 12 residues. V was pared by 5 bases and J by 5 bases, with 9 bases between. Germline CDR1 MDHEN, CDR2 SYDVKM. CDR3 DNA sequence: TGTGCCAGCAGTGGGCAGGGGTATGGCTACACCTTC. As protein: CASSGQGYGYTF.

DNA of the CDR3: TGTGCCAGCAGTCGACAGAATGAGCAGTTCTTC. Its translation is CASSRQNEQFF. This sequence joins TRBV2 and TRBJ2-1, with TRBD1 as a possible D gene (5 bases). This CDR3 has 11 amino acids. Trimming cost V 5 bases and J 7 bases, with 6 bases left between them. The germline V gene has CDR1 SNHLY and CDR2 FYNNEI.

The rearrangement links TRBV6-5 to TRBJ2-3; possible D gene TRBD2, 6 bases. Trimming shortened V by 6 bases and J by 1 base, and 14 bases separated the two germline ends. Germline values: CDR1 MNHEY, CDR2 SVGAGI. The length of the CDR3 is 15 residues. The CDR3 protein is CASRWGVSGTDTQYF. The DNA of the CDR3 is TGTGCCAGCAGATGGGGGGTTAGCGGCACAGATACGCAGTATTTT.

This chain links TRBV10-3 with TRBJ1-3; 9 bases agree with TRBD1. The ends lost 7 bases at V and 3 bases at J; junction bases unmatched: 1. Germline V gives CDR1 ENHRY, CDR2 SYGVKD. CDR3 length equals 13 residues. The CDR3 DNA follows: TGTGCCATCACGGACAGGGGTGGAAACACCATATATTTT. Translation: CAITDRGGNTIYF.

The chain joins TRBV2 to TRBJ2-7, with a tentative D call TRBD1 (5 bases). Trimming removed 6 bases from V and 6 bases from J, with 15 bases in between. The germline gives CDR1 SNHLY, CDR2 FYNNEI. The CDR3 runs to 13 residues. The CDR3 nucleotides read TGTGCCAGCAGGAAGACAGACCCCGCCGAGCAGTACTTC. It encodes CASRKTDPAEQYF.

This chain links TRBV7-2 with TRBJ1-5, with 8 nucleotides matching TRBD1. With V trimmed by 5 bases and J by 11 bases, 11 bases remained unmatched. The length of the CDR3 is 14 residues. The V gene's germline CDR1 is SGHTA and CDR2 FQGNSA. As DNA, the CDR3 is TGTGCCAGCAGCAAAGACAGGGGCGATCATGCCCAGCATTTT. Encoded protein: CASSKDRGDHAQHF.

The J gene is TRBJ2-5, the V gene TRBV28; a possible D gene is TRBD1 (6 bases). Germline values: CDR1 MDHEN, CDR2 SYDVKM. This CDR3 comprises 15 residues. V was shortened by 4 bases and J by 4 bases, with 16 bases between the two germline ends. CDR3 sequence (DNA): TGTGCCAGCAGTTCCCGGGAAGGGGGTACAGAGACCCAGTACTTC. Amino acids: CASSSREGGTETQYF.

V gene TRBV18 combines with J gene TRBJ2-7; the match to TRBD2 covers 7 bases. Germline trimming cut 1 base from V and 3 bases from J; bases unmatched to any gene: 6. The CDR3 loop spans 15 amino acids. Looked up from germline, CDR1 is KGHSH and CDR2 is LQKENI. CDR3 nucleotides: TGTGCCAGCTCACCACGGGGGGGACTTCTCTACGAGCAGTACTTC. Its protein product is CASSPRGGLLYEQYF. The complete variable domain, with remaining parts taken from reference TRBV18 and TRBJ2-7, reads NAGVMQNPRHLVRRRGQEARLRCSPMKGHSHVYWYRQLPEEGLKFMVYLQKENIIDESGMPKERFSAEFPKEGPSILRIQQVVRGDSAAYFCASSPRGGLLYEQYFGPGTRLTVT.

This chain joins TRBV19 and TRBJ1-4; the D gene is possibly TRBD1 (6 bases). Trimming removed 3 bases from V and 1 base from J, with 6 bases in between. Germline lookup yields CDR1 LNHDA and CDR2 SQIVND (reference sequence). The CDR3 has 14 residues. CDR3 nucleotides: TGTGCCAGTAGTATCAGGGGAACTAATGAAAAACTGTTTTTT. This codes for CASSIRGTNEKLFF.